The 22 T cell receptor beta chains below all came from one sample that was sequenced in a study of beta chain features in type 1 diabetes. The authors reverse transcribed all of the isolated RNA, so sequencing captured expressed TCRB transcripts. Here immunoSEQ multiplex PCR was the method, and the copy in TCRdb shows in-frame clones only, minus some. Found here are hundreds of thousands of clones, 15% to 19% of them singletons; the top ten hold about 0.086%. The specimen was naive CD4+ T cells from blood. The receptors originated from a man younger than 35 in good health.

This clone was seen only a few times. V gene TRBV4-3 combines with J gene TRBJ2-2; D is possibly TRBD2 (5 bases). CDR3 length equals 17 residues. From germline, CDR1 is LGHNA and CDR2 YSLEER. Trimming removed 2 bases from V and 0 bases from J, with 13 bases in between. CDR3 nucleotides: TGCGCCAGCAGCCAACCCCTGGGAGCCTCGAACACCGGGGAGCTGTTTTTT. Encoded protein: CASSQPLGASNTGELFF.

This chain joins TRBV21-1 and TRBJ2-6. TRBV21-1 is given as a pseudogene. The CDR3 is 19 amino acids. CDR3 region: CASSKKRTRWVSGANVLTF. CDR3 sequence (DNA): TGTGCCAGCAGCAAAAAGAGAACGAGATGGGTTTCTGGGGCCAACGTCCTGACTTTC.

This clone was counted between two and nine times. V and J are TRBV10-3 and TRBJ2-1; D unclear. The CDR3 is made up of 12 amino acids. Trimming took off 3 bases at V and 7 bases at J, with 7 bases between the two ends. The germline V gene has CDR1 ENHRY and CDR2 SYGVKD. In DNA, the CDR3 is TGTGCCATCAGTGACCTACGGAATGAGCAGTTCTTC. As protein: CAISDLRNEQFF.

The chain has TRBV7-3 and TRBJ2-3, with D tentatively TRBD2 (6 bases). Germline V CDR1 and CDR2: SGHTA, FQGTGA. The length of the CDR3 is 14 residues. The V and J ends lost 5 bases and 6 bases respectively, with 15 bases between them. The CDR3 spells CASSDLGGRDTQYF. DNA for the CDR3: TGTGCCAGCAGCGACCTGGGGGGTCGGGATACGCAGTATTTT.

The rearrangement joins TRBV9 to TRBJ1-5; the D is unclear. This CDR3 has 13 amino acids. V lost 0 bases, J lost 7 bases, and 8 bases lay in between. The germline gives CDR1 SGDLS, CDR2 YYNGEE. The CDR3 here is CASSVGAIQPQHF. The CDR3 DNA reads TGTGCCAGCAGCGTAGGGGCGATCCAGCCCCAGCATTTT.

This clone was picked up a small number of times. The CDR3 loop is CASSQDITGGSTDTQYF. As DNA, the CDR3 is TGCGCCAGCAGCCAAGATATCACCGGGGGTAGCACAGATACGCAGTATTTT. V is TRBV4-3 and J is TRBJ2-3; weak D call: TRBD2 (6 bases). Trimming left V 0 bases short and J 0 bases short, with 13 bases between. The length of the CDR3 is 17 residues. CDR1 and CDR2 from the germline V gene are LGHNA and YSLEER.

This rearrangement joins TRBV4-3 to TRBJ1-2; perhaps TRBD1 as D (6 bases). Germline values: CDR1 LGHNA, CDR2 YSLEER. V shed 0 bases and J shed 4 bases, with 15 bases lying between them. This CDR3 has 16 amino acids. CDR3 DNA sequence: TGCGCCAGCAGCCAAGATAAGGGGGGAATACTCTATGGCTACACCTTC. It codes for CASSQDKGGILYGYTF.

The rearrangement joins TRBV19 to TRBJ2-7; D perhaps matches TRBD2 (5 bases). Germline CDR1 reads LNHDA; CDR2 reads SQIVND (reference sequence). The CDR3 is made up of 15 amino acids. V was trimmed by 2 bases and J by 0 bases, leaving 11 bases between them. The CDR3 loop reads CASSISRGNSYEQYF. CDR3 nucleotides: TGTGCCAGTAGTATAAGTAGAGGGAACTCCTACGAGCAGTACTTC.

This clone was detected a few times. The V gene is TRBV4-1, the J gene TRBJ1-5; D unresolved. Germline V lookup: CDR1 MGHRA, CDR2 YSYEKL. This CDR3 comprises 17 residues. Between the trimmed V and J ends, which lost 3 bases and 2 bases, there was a span of 17 bases. The CDR3: CASSHVRAGMGNQPQHF. DNA for the CDR3: TGCGCCAGCAGCCATGTCCGTGCCGGGATGGGCAATCAGCCCCAGCATTTT.

This clone was counted ten times or more. The J gene is TRBJ2-3, the V gene TRBV10-3, with a weak D call TRBD2 (5 bases). Germline-derived CDR1 and CDR2 are ENHRY and SYGVKD. There are 15 residues in the CDR3. V lost 6 bases and J lost 3, with 16 bases in between. CDR3 in amino acids: CAISRLKMSTDTQYF. Here the CDR3 DNA reads TGTGCCATCAGCCGACTAAAGATGAGTACAGATACGCAGTATTTT.

This clone showed up just a few times. The chain has TRBV21-1 and TRBJ2-3; the D call TRBD1 from the table was never checked on the DNA. TRBV21-1 is given as a pseudogene. The CDR3 runs 17 residues. The CDR3 DNA reads TGTGCCAGCAGCCGGGACAGGGGAGTTCGCAGTAGGGATACGCAGTATTTT. As protein: CASSRDRGVRSRDTQYF.

This clone turned up a few times. The CDR3: CAISGTGTNEKLFF. CDR3 coding DNA: TGTGCCATCAGTGGGACAGGGACTAATGAAAAACTGTTTTTT. The chain carries TRBV10-3 and TRBJ1-4, with 8 positions matching TRBD1. Germline V CDR1 and CDR2: ENHRY, SYGVKD. Trimming removed 4 bases from V and 2 bases from J; junction bases left unmatched: 0. The length of the CDR3 is 14 residues.

The V call is TRBV28, the J call TRBJ2-5; D is uncertain. V was cut by 6 bases and J by 5 bases, with 7 bases left in between. CDR1 and CDR2 from the germline V gene are MDHEN and SYDVKM. The CDR3 has 11 residues. DNA of the CDR3: TGTGCCAGCAGGTCGCCGGAGACCCAGTACTTC. Its translation: CASRSPETQYF.

V gene TRBV19 combines with J gene TRBJ2-2, with D unresolved. The CDR3 covers 13 residues. Germline assignment: CDR1 LNHDA and CDR2 SQIVND (reference sequence). V lost 3 bases and J lost 5, with 7 bases in between. In nucleotides, the CDR3 is TGTGCCAGTAGTATCCCCCGAACCGGGGAGCTGTTTTTT. This codes for CASSIPRTGELFF.

This clone was seen a handful of times. This chain joins TRBV27 and TRBJ2-7; D is unclear. This CDR3 has 12 residues. The germline V and J ends were trimmed by 11 bases and 6 bases, with 17 bases remaining between them. Germline CDR1 reads MNHEY; CDR2 reads SMNVEV (reference sequence). This CDR3 reads CAANGPAAEQYF. The CDR3 DNA follows: TGTGCCGCAAACGGTCCAGCTGCCGAGCAGTACTTC.

This clone was observed a handful of times. The rearrangement joins TRBV7-8 to TRBJ1-1; D gene ambiguous. Trimming stripped 0 bases from V and 5 bases from J, with 16 bases between. Germline lookup yields CDR1 SGHVS and CDR2 FQNEAQ. CDR3 size: 16 residues. This chain's CDR3 is CASSLAVVYVGTEAFF. CDR3 coding DNA: TGTGCCAGCAGCTTAGCGGTTGTATACGTGGGGACTGAAGCTTTCTTT.

This clone has only a few counts. The chain links TRBV4-3 to TRBJ1-4; TRBD1 is a possible D gene (5 bases). The germline V and J ends were trimmed by 1 base and 5 bases, with 14 bases remaining between them. Germline loops: CDR1 LGHNA, CDR2 YSLEER. The CDR3 has 16 residues. The CDR3 sequence: CASSQVGTAGNEKLFF. The CDR3 DNA is TGCGCCAGCAGCCAAGTAGGGACGGCCGGGAATGAAAAACTGTTTTTT.

The rearrangement joins TRBV6-1 to TRBJ2-7; D gene uncertain. The CDR3 length is 15 residues. With 1 base removed from V and 3 bases from J, the gap between germline ends came to 13 bases. The germline CDR1 and CDR2 sequences are MNHNS and SASEGT. The chain's CDR3 is CASSEGFRALYEQYF. The DNA for the CDR3 is TGTGCCAGCAGTGAAGGTTTTAGGGCCCTCTACGAGCAGTACTTC.

The chain combines TRBV18 with TRBJ2-7; perhaps TRBD2 as D (6 bases). This CDR3 contains 14 residues. V was cut by 5 bases and J by 3 bases, with 14 bases left in between. From germline, CDR1 is KGHSH and CDR2 LQKENI. Here the CDR3 reads CASSIAETGYEQYF. As DNA, the CDR3 is TGTGCCAGCTCAATAGCGGAAACGGGCTACGAGCAGTACTTC.

This clone came up a few times. The chain carries TRBV5-4 and TRBJ1-5, with D hard to call. CDR1 SGHNT and CDR2 YYREEE come from the germline V gene (reference sequence). V was shortened by 3 bases and J by 7 bases, with 8 bases between the two germline ends. CDR3 length: 12 amino acids. The chain's CDR3 is CASSSLGQPQHF. The CDR3 coding sequence is TGTGCCAGCAGCTCCCTAGGGCAGCCCCAGCATTTT.

This sequence joins TRBV19 and TRBJ1-2, with a tentative D call TRBD1 (6 bases). The CDR3 length is 16 residues. Trimming pared 2 bases from V and 2 bases from J, leaving 15 bases between. Germline CDR1 is LNHDA and CDR2 is SQIVND (reference sequence). The CDR3 DNA is TGTGCCAGTAGTATACCGGGGGGGCTCGGGAACTATGGCTACACCTTC. It translates to CASSIPGGLGNYGYTF.

A few counts support this clone. This chain uses TRBV20-1 with TRBJ1-1; D is perhaps TRBD1 (5 bases). The CDR3 extends over 11 amino acids. Germline V gives CDR1 DFQATT, CDR2 SNEGSKA (reference sequence). V was clipped by 2 bases and J by 9 bases, with 10 bases between them. Here the CDR3 reads CSARYQGQAFF. DNA for the CDR3: TGCAGTGCTAGATACCAGGGACAAGCTTTCTTT.